What follows are 10 T cell receptor beta chains derived from one specimen sequenced in a study of blood T cell repertoires in COVID-19. TCRdb keeps only in-frame clones here, not all; method: immunoSEQ multiplex PCR. The profile shows about 230,000 clones, about four fifths of them singletons. Sequencing was carried out using peripheral blood. The receptor source for this set is a man aged 50-59 years with active or convalescent COVID-19.

CDR3 residues: CASRLGVQGAGANEKLFF. CDR3 DNA sequence: TGTGCAAGTCGCTTAGGCGTACAGGGGGCGGGAGCTAATGAAAAACTGTTTTTT. The chain is built from TRBV12-2 and TRBJ1-4; TRBD1 is the table's D call, not checked against the DNA. TRBV12-2 is shown as a pseudogene. The CDR3 sequence is 18 residues long.

The chain has TRBV10-2 and TRBJ1-2, with D maybe TRBD1 (6 bases). This CDR3 is built from 13 residues. Trimming removed 6 bases at V and 6 bases at J, with 14 bases between. Germline loops: CDR1 WSHSY, CDR2 SAAADI. The CDR3 DNA sequence: TGCGCCAGCAGATCAAACGCAGGGGATGGCTACACCTTC. Encoded protein: CASRSNAGDGYTF.

The chain joins TRBV19 to TRBJ1-2, with 8 bases identical to TRBD1. The length of the CDR3 is 14 residues. The germline V gene has CDR1 LNHDA and CDR2 SQIVND (reference sequence). V was pared by 7 bases and J by 0 bases, with 4 bases of the junction left unmatched. In nucleotides, the CDR3 is TGTGCCAGTAACGACAGGGGCCCTAACTATGGCTACACCTTC. Translating it yields CASNDRGPNYGYTF.

This chain joins TRBV21-1 and TRBJ1-4; the table's D call, TRBD1, has no DNA check behind it. TRBV21-1 is recorded as a pseudogene. There are 16 residues in the CDR3. The CDR3 loop reads CASSKEGTGSVEKLFF. Here the CDR3 DNA reads TGTGCCAGCAGCAAAGAAGGTACAGGGTCGGTTGAAAAACTGTTTTTT.

The chain links TRBV29-1 to TRBJ1-2, with unresolved D. The CDR3 is 12 residues long. Per germline, CDR1 SQVTM and CDR2 ANQGSEA. The ends were cut back, 3 bases at V and 7 bases at J, with 12 bases in the middle. This chain's CDR3 is CSVDGGGGGYTF. The CDR3 nucleotides are TGCAGCGTTGATGGAGGAGGCGGTGGCTACACCTTC.

V and J are TRBV18 and TRBJ2-1, with TRBD1 as a possible D gene (5 bases). Germline lookup yields CDR1 KGHSH and CDR2 LQKENI. The V end lost 3 bases, the J end lost 6 bases, and 18 bases lay between the germline ends. The CDR3 sequence is 16 residues long. The CDR3 DNA is TGTGCCAGCTCACCCTCCACCCCGGGTACAGGCAATGAGCAGTTCTTC. This translates into CASSPSTPGTGNEQFF.

The CDR3: CASSSPTEMNTEAFF. The CDR3, as DNA: TGTGCCAGTAGTTCTCCGACAGAGATGAACACTGAAGCTTTCTTT. V and J are TRBV19 and TRBJ1-1; D possibly corresponds to TRBD1 (5 bases). Germline V gene data show CDR1 as LNHDA and CDR2 as SQIVND (reference sequence). Trimming stripped 5 bases from V and 0 bases from J, with 13 bases between. The CDR3 length is 15 residues. The full variable domain, in which reference TRBV19 and TRBJ1-1 provide the parts outside the CDR3, is DGGITQSPKYLFRKEGQNVTLSCEQNLNHDAMYWYRQDPGQGLRLIYYSQIVNDFQKGDIAEGYSVSREKKESFPLTVTSAQKNPTAFYLCASSSPTEMNTEAFFGQGTRLTVV.

As for this clone: A read error may account for a junction end that differs from germline. Written as DNA, the CDR3 is TGTGCCAGCAGTTACTTAGGCAGGGGGAACGCCGGGGAGCTGTTTTTT. Translation: CASSYLGRGNAGELFF. V and J are TRBV6-5 and TRBJ2-2; 7 bases are shared with TRBD1. The CDR3 spans 16 residues. Germline assignment: CDR1 MNHEY and CDR2 SVGAGI.

The chain uses TRBV5-1 and TRBJ1-1, with D possibly matching TRBD1 (6 bases). CDR1 SGHRS and CDR2 YFSETQ come from the germline V gene. The CDR3 covers 14 residues. The ends were cut back, 4 bases at V and 1 base at J, with 11 bases in the middle. The CDR3 loop reads CASSGETGNTEAFF. The CDR3 bases are TGCGCCAGCAGCGGTGAGACAGGGAACACTGAAGCTTTCTTT.

Note on this clone: Distinct nucleotide sequences in the sample also encode this CDR3. The V and J genes are TRBV7-9 and TRBJ1-2, with D maybe TRBD1 (5 bases). Trimming cost V 5 bases and J 1 base, with 8 bases left between them. Germline V gene sequence: CDR1 SEHNR, CDR2 FQNEAQ (reference sequence). CDR3 length equals 13 residues. The CDR3: CASSPQGNYGYTF. DNA of the CDR3: TGTGCCAGCAGCCCCCAGGGTAACTATGGCTACACCTTC.